Following are 13 T cell receptor beta chains from one sample sequenced in a study of early T cells in non-severe SARS-CoV-2 infection. TCRdb redid the calling of the 5' RACE reads with MiXCR, one entry per CDR3 protein. The sample includes around 23,000 distinct CDR3 sequences, roughly 5.3% of them seen just once. The sequenced sample was whole blood. These receptors were obtained from an adult who was a healthcare worker with PCR-confirmed SARS-CoV-2 infection or an uninfected control (not recorded which).

At least ten counts were recorded for this clonotype. V and J are TRBV10-1 and TRBJ2-7; 7 nucleotides match TRBD2. Looked up from germline, CDR1 is WNHNN and CDR2 is SYGVQD (reference sequence). The CDR3 runs 21 residues. V was pared by 9 bases and J by 3 bases, with 32 bases of the junction left unmatched. Here the CDR3 reads CASLTHPKEGRPSGTNYEQYF. The CDR3 nucleotides read TGCGCCAGTCTTACCCACCCCAAGGAGGGGAGGCCTAGCGGCACCAACTACGAGCAGTACTTC.

The table lists this clonotype with many counts. The chain recombines TRBV7-2 with TRBJ1-5, with 7 bases lining up with TRBD1. From germline, CDR1 is SGHTA and CDR2 FQGNSA. The CDR3 has 15 amino acids. The trim removed 5 bases at V and 5 bases at J, leaving 9 bases unmatched. The CDR3 DNA reads TGTGCCAGCAGCCCGACTACAGGGGCTCATCAGCCCCAGCATTTT. This codes for CASSPTTGAHQPQHF.

This clonotype was observed a handful of times. The chain employs TRBV7-8 and TRBJ2-3, with TRBD2 matching 9 bases. The J segment lost 0 bases and the V segment lost 5 bases, leaving 3 bases of the junction unmatched. The CDR3 runs to 15 residues. Germline V CDR1 and CDR2: SGHVS, FQNEAQ. The CDR3 region has the DNA TGTGCCAGCAGCCCTACTAGCGGGAGCACAGATACGCAGTATTTT. As protein: CASSPTSGSTDTQYF.

This clonotype was counted ten times or more. The chain couples TRBV5-1 to TRBJ2-7; 7 bases fit TRBD1. CDR3 length equals 15 residues. V lost 1 base and J lost 3; bases outside the gene matches: 7. Looked up from germline, CDR1 is SGHRS and CDR2 is YFSETQ. DNA of the CDR3: TGCGCCAGCAGCTTGCGGCCCGGGACAGACTACGAGCAGTACTTC. Protein: CASSLRPGTDYEQYF.

There are many counts of this clonotype. The genes are TRBV20-1 and TRBJ1-1; D is possibly TRBD1 (5 bases). Trimming pared 7 bases from V and 3 bases from J, leaving 15 bases between. The CDR3 loop spans 13 amino acids. Per the germline V gene, CDR1 is DFQATT and CDR2 is SNEGSKA (reference sequence). The CDR3 region has the DNA TGCAGTGGAAGACAGTCCCTAGACACTGAAGCTTTCTTT. Protein: CSGRQSLDTEAFF.

This clonotype was detected only a few times. V gene TRBV28 combines with J gene TRBJ1-4; 9 bases align to TRBD1. CDR1 and CDR2 from the germline V gene are MDHEN and SYDVKM. The CDR3 is 14 amino acids. V was clipped by 10 bases and J by 7 bases; unmatched bases: 10. Written as DNA, the CDR3 is TGTGCCACCAAACCGACAGGGGGTTTTGAAAAACTGTTTTTT. Its protein product is CATKPTGGFEKLFF.

The chain is built from TRBV20-1 and TRBJ2-5, with D perhaps TRBD1 or TRBD2 (5 bases each). The CDR3 runs to 16 residues. V dropped 2 bases and J dropped 0 bases, with 16 bases sitting between them. Germline CDR1 and CDR2: DFQATT and SNEGSKA (reference sequence). The CDR3 nucleotides are TGCAGTGCTAGACCCATCTTAGGGACCCACCAAGAGACCCAGTACTTC. This sequence encodes CSARPILGTHQETQYF.

By sample fraction, this clonotype is medium-sized. This sequence joins TRBV5-1 and TRBJ2-2; D gene unclear. V was clipped by 1 base and J by 3 bases, with 10 bases between them. CDR3 length equals 15 residues. CDR1 and CDR2 from the germline V gene are SGHRS and YFSETQ. The CDR3 DNA reads as TGCGCCAGCAGCTTGAGGTCTTGGGACACCGGGGAGCTGTTTTTT. Amino acid sequence: CASSLRSWDTGELFF.

This clonotype is classed as medium-sized. The rearrangement links TRBV9 to TRBJ2-6; no reliable D call. This CDR3 is built from 13 residues. The germline gives CDR1 SGDLS, CDR2 YYNGEE. Trimming cost V 0 bases and J 4 bases, with 2 bases left between them. CDR3 bases: TGTGCCAGCAGCGTAGAAGGGGCCAACGTCCTGACTTTC. Translation gives CASSVEGANVLTF.

This clonotype has at least ten counts. The rearrangement uses TRBV28 and TRBJ2-3; D perhaps matches TRBD2 (6 bases). CDR3 size: 15 residues. V was shortened by 1 base and J by 2 bases, with 10 bases between the two germline ends. The V gene's germline CDR1 is MDHEN and CDR2 SYDVKM. CDR3: CASSLLGGDTDTQYF. In DNA form, the CDR3 reads TGTGCCAGCAGTTTATTGGGGGGAGACACAGATACGCAGTATTTT. Drawing the rest from reference TRBV28 and TRBJ2-3, the complete variable domain is DVKVTQSSRYLVKRTGEKVFLECVQDMDHENMFWYRQDPGLGLRLIYFSYDVKMKEKGDIPEGYSVSREKKERFSLILESASTNQTSMYLCASSLLGGDTDTQYFGPGTRLTVL.

This clonotype has at least ten counts. This sequence joins TRBV5-6 and TRBJ2-5; 8 bases are shared with TRBD1. CDR1 is SGHDT and CDR2 is YYEEEE in the germline V gene. The CDR3 is made up of 15 amino acids. The junction had 6 bases not matched to a gene; V was cut back by 1 base and J by 4 bases. The CDR3 bases are TGTGCCAGCAGCTTGTTCTCCACAGGGGGAGAGACCCAGTACTTC. Amino acid sequence: CASSLFSTGGETQYF.

This clonotype was picked up a small number of times. The chain combines TRBV4-2 with TRBJ1-2; D ambiguous. Germline V CDR1 and CDR2: LGHNA, YNFKEQ. V gave up 3 bases and J gave up 2 bases, with 19 bases separating them. CDR3 size: 17 residues. The CDR3 is CASSQESYNIANYGYTF. The CDR3 nucleotides read TGTGCCAGCAGCCAGGAGAGTTATAACATAGCCAACTATGGCTACACCTTC.

This clonotype qualifies as medium-sized. V is TRBV29-1 and J is TRBJ1-6; D is possibly TRBD1 (6 bases). The CDR3 runs 13 residues. CDR1 SQVTM and CDR2 ANQGSEA come from the germline V gene. Trimming left V 4 bases short and J 6 bases short, with 10 bases between. This CDR3 is CSVVAGVNSPLHF. The CDR3 nucleotides are TGCAGCGTTGTGGCAGGGGTTAATTCACCCCTCCACTTT.